Listed below are T cell receptor beta chains from one sample, sequenced in a study of blood T cell repertoires in COVID-19. Here immunoSEQ multiplex PCR was the method, and the copy in TCRdb shows in-frame clones only, minus some. The data hold roughly 150,000 clones, with roughly 79% observed a single time. What was sequenced was peripheral blood. Source of these receptors: a man aged 50 or older with active or convalescent COVID-19. Each CDR3 is given with its conserved first and last residue. A D gene is named only where the DNA matches it firmly. Rows may omit the clone size; those that give it use once, few, many or a size class.

clone size: .
CDR3 length: 14
J gene: TRBJ1-1
D gene: TRBD1
V gene: TRBV14
CDR3 DNA: TGTGCCAGCAGCCAAGAGGCCAGGGGGAGGAGAGCTTTCTTT
CDR3 protein: CASSQEARGRRAFF

clone size: .
CDR3 length: 11
J gene: TRBJ1-5
D gene: .
V gene: TRBV6-8
CDR3 DNA: TGTGCCAGCAGTTTCTGTCAGCCCCAGCATTTT
CDR3 protein: CASSFCQPQHF

clone size: .
CDR3 length: 11
J gene: TRBJ2-7
D gene: .
V gene: TRBV11-2
CDR3 DNA: TGTGCCAGCAGCTCCACCTACGAGCAGTACTTC
CDR3 protein: CASSSTYEQYF

clone size: .
CDR3 length: 15
J gene: TRBJ2-1
D gene: TRBD2
V gene: TRBV7-2
CDR3 DNA: TGTGCCAGCACCCCCCGGACTAGCGGGAGGGGTGAGCAGTTCTTC
CDR3 protein: CASTPRTSGRGEQFF

clone size: .
CDR3 length: 15
J gene: TRBJ2-2
D gene: TRBD1
V gene: TRBV19
CDR3 DNA: TGTGCCAGTAGTGGACGACAGGGGGACACCGGGGAGCTGTTTTTT
CDR3 protein: CASSGRQGDTGELFF

clone size: .
CDR3 length: 13
J gene: TRBJ1-5
D gene: .
V gene: TRBV12-3/TRBV12-4
CDR3 DNA: TGTGCCAGTCGGGGGGAAAGCAATCAGCCCCAGCATTTT
CDR3 protein: CASRGESNQPQHF

clone size: few
CDR3 length: 17
J gene: TRBJ2-7
D gene: TRBD2
V gene: TRBV28
CDR3 DNA: TGTGCCAGCAGTTTGGCGGGAGGGCCTAGGGTGTCCTACGAGCAGTACTTC
CDR3 protein: CASSLAGGPRVSYEQYF

clone size: .
CDR3 length: 14
J gene: TRBJ2-1
D gene: TRBD2
V gene: TRBV29-1
CDR3 DNA: TGCAGCGTTGTGCCGGGACTAGTCCTTAATGAGCAGTTCTTC
CDR3 protein: CSVVPGLVLNEQFF

clone size: .
CDR3 length: 14
J gene: TRBJ1-1
D gene: .
V gene: TRBV28
CDR3 DNA: TGTGCCAGCAGTTTTCGAGGGAGGCGCACTGAAGCTTTCTTT
CDR3 protein: CASSFRGRRTEAFF

clone size: .
CDR3 length: 15
J gene: TRBJ2-7
D gene: TRBD2
V gene: TRBV4-1
CDR3 DNA: TGCGCCAGCAGCCTCACTAGCGGGGGCTTTTACGAGCAGTACTTC
CDR3 protein: CASSLTSGGFYEQYF

clone size: .
CDR3 length: 12
J gene: TRBJ1-4
D gene: .
V gene: TRBV3-1/TRBV3-2
CDR3 DNA: TGTGCCAGCAGCCTTACAGATGAAAAACTGTTTTTT
CDR3 protein: CASSLTDEKLFF

clone size: .
CDR3 length: 14
J gene: TRBJ2-7
D gene: .
V gene: TRBV7-7
CDR3 DNA: TGTGCTAGCAGCCGGTCGAGAAGCTCCTACGAGCAGTACTTC
CDR3 protein: CASSRSRSSYEQYF

clone size: .
CDR3 length: 14
J gene: TRBJ2-1
D gene: .
V gene: TRBV29-1
CDR3 DNA: TGCAGCGTTGAAGGAGGCGGGTCCTACAATGAGCAGTTCTTC
CDR3 protein: CSVEGGGSYNEQFF

clone size: .
CDR3 length: 13
J gene: TRBJ2-7
D gene: .
V gene: TRBV19
CDR3 DNA: TGTGCCAGTAGTAAGGGGGGGTTCTACGAGCAGTACTTC
CDR3 protein: CASSKGGFYEQYF

clone size: .
CDR3 length: 13
J gene: TRBJ2-3
D gene: .
V gene: TRBV7-3
CDR3 DNA: TGTGCCAGCAGAGGGGGAGGGCGCGATACGCAGTATTTT
CDR3 protein: CASRGGGRDTQYF

clone size: .
CDR3 length: 15
J gene: TRBJ2-7
D gene: TRBD1
V gene: TRBV28
CDR3 DNA: TGTGCCAGCAGCCGGCGGGGGACAGGGGTCGGCGAGCAGTACTTC
CDR3 protein: CASSRRGTGVGEQYF

clone size: many
CDR3 length: 18
J gene: TRBJ2-1
D gene: TRBD2
V gene: TRBV18
CDR3 DNA: TGTGCCAGCTCACCTCCGACTTTGGGCGGGAGAGCTGAAGATGAGCAGTTCTTC
CDR3 protein: CASSPPTLGGRAEDEQFF

clone size: few
CDR3 length: 12
J gene: TRBJ1-1
D gene: TRBD1
V gene: TRBV5-8
CDR3 DNA: TGTGCCATCACCGGGACAGCCCGTGAAGCTTTCTTT
CDR3 protein: CAITGTAREAFF

clone size: .
CDR3 length: 13
J gene: TRBJ1-2
D gene: TRBD1
V gene: TRBV30
CDR3 DNA: TGTGCCTGGAGGACAGGGGCCTCCTCTGGCTACACCTTC
CDR3 protein: CAWRTGASSGYTF

clone size: .
CDR3 length: 16
J gene: TRBJ2-7
D gene: .
V gene: TRBV6-5
CDR3 DNA: TGTGCCAGCAGTTCCGCACCCGGGAGCTCAACCTACGAGCAGTACTTC
CDR3 protein: CASSSAPGSSTYEQYF

clone size: .
CDR3 length: 14
J gene: TRBJ2-7
D gene: TRBD1
V gene: TRBV19
CDR3 DNA: TGTGCCAGTAGTACGAGACAGGGGGGCTACGAGCAGTACTTC
CDR3 protein: CASSTRQGGYEQYF

clone size: .
CDR3 length: 14
J gene: TRBJ1-1
D gene: TRBD1
V gene: TRBV19
CDR3 DNA: TGTGCCAGTAGTATAGTCCCAGGGGGCACTGAAGCTTTCTTT
CDR3 protein: CASSIVPGGTEAFF

clone size: .
CDR3 length: 14
J gene: TRBJ1-2
D gene: TRBD1
V gene: TRBV27
CDR3 DNA: TGTGCCAGCAGTTTATTATCGACAGGGCGAGGCTACACCTTC
CDR3 protein: CASSLLSTGRGYTF

clone size: .
CDR3 length: 15
J gene: TRBJ2-3
D gene: .
V gene: TRBV5-1
CDR3 DNA: TGCGCCAGCAGCTTGTGGGCCGGGGAAACAGATACGCAGTATTTT
CDR3 protein: CASSLWAGETDTQYF

clone size: .
CDR3 length: 17
J gene: TRBJ2-1
D gene: .
V gene: TRBV4-2
CDR3 DNA: TGTGCCAGCAGCCATTTTAGACTACCGGGAGCTTACAATGAGCAGTTCTTC
CDR3 protein: CASSHFRLPGAYNEQFF

clone size: .
CDR3 length: 13
J gene: TRBJ1-2
D gene: .
V gene: TRBV18
CDR3 DNA: TGTGCCAGCTCATCTACTCACGGCTATGGCTACACCTTC
CDR3 protein: CASSSTHGYGYTF

clone size: .
CDR3 length: 16
J gene: TRBJ2-2
D gene: TRBD2
V gene: TRBV28
CDR3 DNA: TGTGCCAGCAGTTTCCTAGCGGGGGCGAACACCGGGGAGCTGTTTTTT
CDR3 protein: CASSFLAGANTGELFF

clone size: .
CDR3 length: 13
J gene: TRBJ2-1
D gene: .
V gene: TRBV11-3
CDR3 DNA: TGTGCCAGCAGCTCCGGGACACGGAATGAGCAGTTCTTC
CDR3 protein: CASSSGTRNEQFF

clone size: .
CDR3 length: 15
J gene: TRBJ2-7
D gene: TRBD1
V gene: TRBV9
CDR3 DNA: TGTGCCAGCAGCCCCCGGGGGACAGGGATCTACGAGCAGTACTTC
CDR3 protein: CASSPRGTGIYEQYF

clone size: .
CDR3 length: 14
J gene: TRBJ2-3
D gene: .
V gene: TRBV19
CDR3 DNA: TGTGCCAGTAGTATACGGACTGCCGGGGATACGCAGTATTTT
CDR3 protein: CASSIRTAGDTQYF

clone size: .
CDR3 length: 14
J gene: TRBJ2-7
D gene: .
V gene: TRBV2
CDR3 DNA: TGTGCCAGCAAGGCTCGCGGGCAGGTCTACGAGCAGTACTTC
CDR3 protein: CASKARGQVYEQYF

clone size: .
CDR3 length: 14
J gene: TRBJ2-7
D gene: .
V gene: TRBV7-9
CDR3 DNA: TGTGCCAGCAGCCGCGGCCGGTCTCAGTACGAGCAGTACTTC
CDR3 protein: CASSRGRSQYEQYF

clone size: .
CDR3 length: 14
J gene: TRBJ2-5
D gene: TRBD1
V gene: TRBV27
CDR3 DNA: TGTGCCAGCAGTTTAAGGGACAGGGGAGAGACCCAGTACTTC
CDR3 protein: CASSLRDRGETQYF

clone size: .
CDR3 length: 13
J gene: TRBJ2-7
D gene: TRBD2
V gene: TRBV5-4
CDR3 DNA: TGTGCCAGCAGTTTTAGCGGGAGCGACGAGCAGTACTTC
CDR3 protein: CASSFSGSDEQYF

clone size: many
CDR3 length: 13
J gene: TRBJ1-1
D gene: .
V gene: TRBV29-1
CDR3 DNA: TGCAGCGCTGACATATCAGGGGAAACTGAAGCTTTCTTT
CDR3 protein: CSADISGETEAFF

clone size: .
CDR3 length: 10
J gene: TRBJ2-1
D gene: .
V gene: TRBV20-1
CDR3 DNA: TGCAGGGTCATGAGGTATGAGCAGTTCTTC
CDR3 protein: CRVMRYEQFF

clone size: .
CDR3 length: 16
J gene: TRBJ2-5
D gene: TRBD2
V gene: TRBV19
CDR3 DNA: TGTGCCAGTAGTATGAGCTACGGGAGGGCCGAAGAGACCCAGTACTTC
CDR3 protein: CASSMSYGRAEETQYF

clone size: .
CDR3 length: 13
J gene: TRBJ1-5
D gene: .
V gene: TRBV7-8
CDR3 DNA: TGTGCCAGCAGCAATGGGGGGGCTCAGCCCCAGCATTTT
CDR3 protein: CASSNGGAQPQHF

clone size: many
CDR3 length: 14
J gene: TRBJ2-5
D gene: .
V gene: TRBV10-3
CDR3 DNA: TGTGCCATCAGATTAGACAGGAACCAAGAGACCCAGTACTTC
CDR3 protein: CAIRLDRNQETQYF

clone size: .
CDR3 length: 14
J gene: TRBJ2-5
D gene: TRBD1
V gene: TRBV6-5
CDR3 DNA: TGTGCCAGCAGTTACGGGACAGATCAAGAGACCCAGTACTTC
CDR3 protein: CASSYGTDQETQYF

clone size: .
CDR3 length: 15
J gene: TRBJ1-6
D gene: .
V gene: TRBV14
CDR3 DNA: TGTGCCAGCAGCCAAGATCGGGTGCCAAATTCACCCCTCCACTTT
CDR3 protein: CASSQDRVPNSPLHF

clone size: .
CDR3 length: 15
J gene: TRBJ2-7
D gene: TRBD1
V gene: TRBV2
CDR3 DNA: TGTGCCAGCAGCGTACAGGGGGGTAAGGCCTACGAGCAGTACTTC
CDR3 protein: CASSVQGGKAYEQYF

clone size: .
CDR3 length: 13
J gene: TRBJ1-1
D gene: .
V gene: TRBV30
CDR3 DNA: TGTGCCTGGAGTGTACAGTGGAACACTGAAGCTTTCTTT
CDR3 protein: CAWSVQWNTEAFF

clone size: few
CDR3 length: 14
J gene: TRBJ2-1
D gene: TRBD2
V gene: TRBV27
CDR3 DNA: TGTGCCAGCAGATTTAGCGGGCGGAACAATGAGCAGTTCTTC
CDR3 protein: CASRFSGRNNEQFF

clone size: .
CDR3 length: 13
J gene: TRBJ1-2
D gene: .
V gene: TRBV6-5
CDR3 DNA: TGTGCCAGCAGTTATGAGGTGGGCTATGGCTACACCTTC
CDR3 protein: CASSYEVGYGYTF

clone size: .
CDR3 length: 15
J gene: TRBJ1-4
D gene: TRBD1
V gene: TRBV28
CDR3 DNA: TGTGCCAGCAGTTTATTCGGGACAGGTCGAGAAAAACTGTTTTTT
CDR3 protein: CASSLFGTGREKLFF

clone size: few
CDR3 length: 14
J gene: TRBJ2-7
D gene: TRBD1
V gene: TRBV29-1
CDR3 DNA: TGCAGCGTTGCCAGGACAGGGGGGTCCTACGAGCAGTACTTC
CDR3 protein: CSVARTGGSYEQYF

clone size: .
CDR3 length: 16
J gene: TRBJ1-5
D gene: TRBD1
V gene: TRBV7-9
CDR3 DNA: TGTGCCAGCAGCTTAGCAACCGGGACAGCTAATCAGCCCCAGCATTTT
CDR3 protein: CASSLATGTANQPQHF

clone size: .
CDR3 length: 15
J gene: TRBJ2-6
D gene: .
V gene: TRBV28
CDR3 DNA: TGTGCCAGCAGTTTACCCGGCTCTGGGGCCAACGTCCTGACTTTC
CDR3 protein: CASSLPGSGANVLTF

clone size: .
CDR3 length: 16
J gene: TRBJ1-5
D gene: .
V gene: TRBV5-6
CDR3 DNA: TGTGCCAGCAGCTTGGGCACAGGGTATGGCAATCAGCCCCAGCATTTT
CDR3 protein: CASSLGTGYGNQPQHF